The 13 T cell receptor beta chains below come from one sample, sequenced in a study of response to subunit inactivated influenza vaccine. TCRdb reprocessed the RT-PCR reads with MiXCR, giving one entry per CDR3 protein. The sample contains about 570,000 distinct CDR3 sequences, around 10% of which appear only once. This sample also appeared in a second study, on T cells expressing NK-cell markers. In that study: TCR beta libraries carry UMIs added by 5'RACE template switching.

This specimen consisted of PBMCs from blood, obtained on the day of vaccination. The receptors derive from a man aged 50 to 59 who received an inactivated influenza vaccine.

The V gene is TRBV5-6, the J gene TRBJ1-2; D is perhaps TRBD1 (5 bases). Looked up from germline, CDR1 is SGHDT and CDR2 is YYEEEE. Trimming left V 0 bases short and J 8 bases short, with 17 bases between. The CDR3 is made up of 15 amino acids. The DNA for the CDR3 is TGTGCCAGCAGCTTGGGGACATTCATCACGCCCGGCTACACCTTC. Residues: CASSLGTFITPGYTF.

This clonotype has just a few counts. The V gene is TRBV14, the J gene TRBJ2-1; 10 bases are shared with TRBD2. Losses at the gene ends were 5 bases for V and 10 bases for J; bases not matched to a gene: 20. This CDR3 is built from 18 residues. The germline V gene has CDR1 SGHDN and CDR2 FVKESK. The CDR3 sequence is CASSDTGWALAGAWEQFF. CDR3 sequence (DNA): TGTGCCAGCAGCGATACTGGGTGGGCTCTAGCGGGAGCTTGGGAGCAGTTCTTC.

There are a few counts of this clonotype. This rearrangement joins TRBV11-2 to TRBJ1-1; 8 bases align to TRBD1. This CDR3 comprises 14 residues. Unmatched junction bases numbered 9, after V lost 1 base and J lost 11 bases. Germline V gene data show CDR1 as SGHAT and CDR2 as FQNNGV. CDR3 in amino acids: CASSLGTGRFGAFF. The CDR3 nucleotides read TGTGCCAGCAGCTTAGGGACAGGGCGTTTCGGCGCTTTCTTT.

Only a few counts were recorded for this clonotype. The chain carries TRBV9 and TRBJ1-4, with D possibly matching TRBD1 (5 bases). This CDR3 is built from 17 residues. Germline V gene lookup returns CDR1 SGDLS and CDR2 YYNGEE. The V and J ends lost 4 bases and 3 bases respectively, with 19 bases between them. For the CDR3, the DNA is TGTGCCAGCAGCCTAACTCCCACAGGAGAAGCTAATGAAAAACTGTTTTTT. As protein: CASSLTPTGEANEKLFF.

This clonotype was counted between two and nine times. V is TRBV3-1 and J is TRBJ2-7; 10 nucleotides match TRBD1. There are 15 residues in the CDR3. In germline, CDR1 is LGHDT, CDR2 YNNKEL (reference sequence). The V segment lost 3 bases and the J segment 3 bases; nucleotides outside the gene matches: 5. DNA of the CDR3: TGTGCCAGCAGCCACCGGGGACAGGGGAACTACGAGCAGTACTTC. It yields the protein CASSHRGQGNYEQYF.

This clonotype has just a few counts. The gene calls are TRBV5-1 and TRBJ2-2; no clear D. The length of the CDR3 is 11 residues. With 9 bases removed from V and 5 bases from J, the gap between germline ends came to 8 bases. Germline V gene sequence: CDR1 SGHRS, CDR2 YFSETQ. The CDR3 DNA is TGCGCCAACAAGGGTACCGGGGAGCTGTTTTTT. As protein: CANKGTGELFF.

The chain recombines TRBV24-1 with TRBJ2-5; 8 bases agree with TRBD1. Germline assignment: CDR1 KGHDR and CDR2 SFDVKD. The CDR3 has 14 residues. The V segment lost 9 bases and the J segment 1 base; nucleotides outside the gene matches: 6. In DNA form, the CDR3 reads TGTGCCACCTGGGGAACAGGGGGCCAAGAGACCCAGTACTTC. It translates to CATWGTGGQETQYF.

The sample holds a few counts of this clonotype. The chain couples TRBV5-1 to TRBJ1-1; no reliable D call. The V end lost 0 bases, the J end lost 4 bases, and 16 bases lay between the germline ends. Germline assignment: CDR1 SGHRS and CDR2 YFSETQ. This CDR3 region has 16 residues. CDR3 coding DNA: TGCGCCAGCAGCTTGGATATAGTCCCTGCGGGCACTGAAGCTTTCTTT. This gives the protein CASSLDIVPAGTEAFF.

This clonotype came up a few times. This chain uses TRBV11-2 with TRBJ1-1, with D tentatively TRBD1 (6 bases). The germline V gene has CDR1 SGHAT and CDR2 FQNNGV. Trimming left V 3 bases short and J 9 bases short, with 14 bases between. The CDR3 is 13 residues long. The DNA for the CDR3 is TGTGCCAGCAGCTTCACAGGGAAGATTCAAGCTTTCTTT. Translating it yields CASSFTGKIQAFF.

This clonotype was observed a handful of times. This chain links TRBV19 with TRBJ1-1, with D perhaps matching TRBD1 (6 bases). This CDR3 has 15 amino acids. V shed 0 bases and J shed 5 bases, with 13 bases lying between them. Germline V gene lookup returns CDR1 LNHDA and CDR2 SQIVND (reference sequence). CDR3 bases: TGTGCCAGTAGTATAGATGGCGGAACAGGGACTGAAGCTTTCTTT. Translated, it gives CASSIDGGTGTEAFF.

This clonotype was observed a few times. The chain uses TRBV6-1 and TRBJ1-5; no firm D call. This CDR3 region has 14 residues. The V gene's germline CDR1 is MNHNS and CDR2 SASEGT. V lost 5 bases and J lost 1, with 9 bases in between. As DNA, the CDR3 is TGTGCCAGCAGTCCTACGACCAGCAATCAGCCCCAGCATTTT. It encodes CASSPTTSNQPQHF.

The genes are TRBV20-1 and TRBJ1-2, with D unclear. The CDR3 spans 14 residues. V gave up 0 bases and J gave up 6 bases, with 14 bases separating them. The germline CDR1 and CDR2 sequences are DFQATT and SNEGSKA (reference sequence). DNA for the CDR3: TGCAGTGCTAGAGAAACGTCCCGCCAGGATGGCTACACCTTC. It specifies CSARETSRQDGYTF.

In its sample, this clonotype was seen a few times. This CDR3 is CATSSVAGGVETQYF. Written as DNA, the CDR3 is TGTGCCACCAGCAGTGTAGCGGGAGGGGTGGAGACCCAGTACTTC. V and J are TRBV15 and TRBJ2-5; 11 nucleotides agree with TRBD2. Trimming took 3 bases from V and 5 from J; bases not matched to a gene: 5. The CDR3 sequence is 15 residues long. From germline, CDR1 is LNHNV and CDR2 YYDKDF (reference sequence). Full variable domain (remainder filled in from reference TRBV15 and TRBJ2-5): DAMVIQNPRYQVTQFGKPVTLSCSQTLNHNVMYWYQQKSSQAPKLLFHYYDKDFNNEADTPDNFQSRRPNTSFCFLDIRSPGLGDTAMYLCATSSVAGGVETQYFGPGTRLLVL.